Following are 26 T cell receptor beta chains from one sample sequenced in a study of radiotherapy plus CTLA-4 blockade in lung cancer. Profiled with immunoSEQ multiplex PCR; TCRdb holds only in-frame clones, not every one. The data show around 80,000 clones, with approximately 80% seen just once and about 0.79% held by the top ten. The sequences come from peripheral blood, collected from a patient treated with radiotherapy plus ipilimumab. The source of these receptors is a human donor with non-small cell lung cancer who had stable disease on radiotherapy plus ipilimumab.

This clone was recorded a few times. The genes are TRBV10-2 and TRBJ2-3; no clear D. The CDR3 is 18 amino acids. V was trimmed by 2 bases and J by 0 bases, leaving 18 bases between them. Germline loops: CDR1 WSHSY, CDR2 SAAADI. The DNA of the CDR3 is TGCGCCAGCAGTGAGAATTACTACAGACTTAGTAGCACAGATACGCAGTATTTT. Residues: CASSENYYRLSSTDTQYF.

The CDR3 spells CASSATGRTNSPLHF. CDR3 bases: TGTGCCAGCAGCGCGACAGGGAGGACAAATTCACCCCTCCACTTT. The chain uses TRBV9 and TRBJ1-6; 7 nucleotides align to TRBD1. The V gene end was trimmed by 3 bases and the J gene end by 7 bases; junction bases not matched to a gene: 7. Germline CDR1 is SGDLS and CDR2 is YYNGEE. The CDR3 length is 15 residues. Supplemented by reference TRBV9 and TRBJ1-6, the full variable domain reads DSGVTQTPKHLITATGQRVTLRCSPRSGDLSVYWYQQSLDQGLQFLIQYYNGEERAKGNILERFSAQQFPDLHSELNLSSLELGDSALYFCASSATGRTNSPLHFGNGTRLTVT.

This clone was detected once. The chain is built from TRBV5-6 and TRBJ1-1, with D uncertain. V gave up 2 bases and J gave up 5 bases, with 19 bases separating them. In germline, CDR1 is SGHDT, CDR2 YYEEEE. This CDR3 spans 16 amino acids. The DNA of the CDR3 is TGTGCCAGCAGCTTAGGGAACACCCACCCGGGGACTGAAGCTTTCTTT. It translates to CASSLGNTHPGTEAFF.

This chain joins TRBV28 and TRBJ2-1; the D gene could be TRBD1 or TRBD2 (6 bases each). CDR1 is MDHEN and CDR2 is SYDVKM in the germline V gene. CDR3 size: 14 residues. Trimming pared 10 bases from V and 9 bases from J, leaving 22 bases between. CDR3: CATDLGATRGEQFF. As DNA, the CDR3 is TGTGCCACCGACCTGGGGGCGACTAGGGGTGAGCAGTTCTTC.

This clone was observed a few times. This chain joins TRBV9 and TRBJ2-5; 8 bases agree with TRBD2. V lost 2 bases to trimming and J lost 4 bases; unmatched junction nucleotides: 7. The germline V gene encodes CDR1 SGDLS and CDR2 YYNGEE. The CDR3 is made up of 15 amino acids. The CDR3 DNA reads TGTGCCAGCAGCGTCGGGGGGGTAGGCGGAGAGACCCAGTACTTC. Protein sequence: CASSVGGVGGETQYF.

A single count supports this clone. V usage is TRBV5-4 and J usage is TRBJ2-3, with D possibly being TRBD1 or TRBD2 (5 bases each). CDR3 length: 15 residues. Between the trimmed V and J ends, which lost 4 bases and 5 bases, there was a span of 17 bases. Germline V gene sequence: CDR1 SGHNT, CDR2 YYREEE (reference sequence). CDR3 protein: CASSPSYARGDTQYF. CDR3 DNA: TGTGCCAGCAGCCCCTCCTACGCGAGGGGAGATACGCAGTATTTT.

V gene TRBV7-9 combines with J gene TRBJ1-1, with 7 bases identical to TRBD1. Germline values: CDR1 SEHNR, CDR2 FQNEAQ (reference sequence). This CDR3 is built from 15 residues. V was clipped by 3 bases and J by 0 bases; unmatched bases: 4. DNA of the CDR3: TGTGCCAGCAGCTTCAGGGGGGCCATGAACACTGAAGCTTTCTTT. Amino acids: CASSFRGAMNTEAFF.

CDR3: CASSFSGKNEQFF. CDR3 nucleotide sequence: TGTGCCAGCAGCTTTAGCGGGAAAAATGAGCAGTTCTTC. V and J are TRBV11-1 and TRBJ2-1; 8 nucleotides match TRBD2. V shed 3 bases and J 7 bases; nucleotides not matched to a gene: 2. This CDR3 region has 13 residues. Germline CDR1 and CDR2: SGHAT and FQDESV (reference sequence).

This clone has just a few counts. The chain couples TRBV5-5 to TRBJ2-7; 14 bases are a match to TRBD2. The CDR3 loop spans 16 amino acids. Germline CDR1 SGHKS, CDR2 YYEKEE (reference sequence). The J segment lost 0 bases and the V segment lost 7 bases, leaving 6 bases of the junction unmatched. The CDR3 DNA reads TGTGCCAGCGAGGGACTAGCGGGGGTGTCCTCCTACGAGCAGTACTTC. Translation gives CASEGLAGVSSYEQYF.

This clone was detected only once. This chain links TRBV30 with TRBJ2-7; 8 bases map to TRBD2. The CDR3 sequence is 15 residues long. Trimming took 1 base from V and 0 from J; bases not matched to a gene: 5. Germline-derived CDR1 and CDR2 are GTSNPN and SVGIG (reference sequence). Here the CDR3 reads CAWSAGGTRSYEQYF. Written as DNA, the CDR3 is TGTGCCTGGAGTGCGGGGGGGACCCGCTCCTACGAGCAGTACTTC.

In nucleotides, the CDR3 is TGTGCCAGCTCACCGACACAGGGTGGGAATGAAAAACTGTTTTTT. This encodes CASSPTQGGNEKLFF. The chain recombines TRBV18 with TRBJ1-4, with TRBD1 as a possible D gene (6 bases). The germline CDR1 and CDR2 sequences are KGHSH and LQKENI. There are 15 residues in the CDR3. V dropped 3 bases and J dropped 5 bases, with 13 bases sitting between them.

CDR3 nucleotide sequence: TGTGCCAGCTCAAGCGACAGGGAGATATATCGTGAGCAGTACTTC. Translating it yields CASSSDREIYREQYF. The chain recombines TRBV18 with TRBJ2-7; 7 nucleotides agree with TRBD1. The germline CDR1 and CDR2 sequences are KGHSH and LQKENI. The CDR3 consists of 15 residues. The junction had 14 bases not matched to a gene; V was cut back by 5 bases and J by 7 bases.

This clone occurred once. The rearrangement uses TRBV7-2 and TRBJ2-3; the D is unclear. CDR1 is SGHTA and CDR2 is FQGNSA in the germline V gene. The CDR3 length is 16 residues. The V end lost 4 bases, the J end lost 2 bases, and 16 bases lay between the germline ends. The CDR3: CASSSLGSPFTDTQYF. CDR3 DNA: TGTGCCAGCAGCTCGCTGGGTAGCCCCTTCACAGATACGCAGTATTTT.

The chain joins TRBV19 to TRBJ1-6; D gene ambiguous. Trimming shortened V by 6 bases and J by 7 bases, and 16 bases separated the two germline ends. Germline V CDR1 and CDR2: LNHDA, SQIVND (reference sequence). This CDR3 contains 15 residues. CDR3 protein: CASRPGSLVNSPLHF. The CDR3 DNA follows: TGTGCCAGTAGACCCGGGTCGCTCGTAAATTCACCCCTCCACTTT. Combining the CDR3 with reference TRBV19 and TRBJ1-6 gives the whole variable domain DGGITQSPKYLFRKEGQNVTLSCEQNLNHDAMYWYRQDPGQGLRLIYYSQIVNDFQKGDIAEGYSVSREKKESFPLTVTSAQKNPTAFYLCASRPGSLVNSPLHFGNGTRLTVT.

The chain uses TRBV11-2 and TRBJ2-1; 16 bases agree with TRBD2. Germline V gives CDR1 SGHAT, CDR2 FQNNGV. CDR3 length: 17 residues. Trimming at V came to 4 bases and at J to 7 bases, leaving 7 bases not matched to a gene. The CDR3 region is CASSSGLAGGPGNEQFF. CDR3 bases: TGTGCCAGCAGCTCGGGACTAGCGGGGGGGCCGGGGAATGAGCAGTTCTTC.

The rearrangement links TRBV19 to TRBJ2-5; D tentatively reads TRBD1 or TRBD2 (5 bases each). Germline assignment: CDR1 LNHDA and CDR2 SQIVND (reference sequence). Trimming left V 5 bases short and J 4 bases short, with 11 bases between. CDR3 length: 13 residues. CDR3 DNA: TGTGCCAGTAGTTGGGGGTTAGGAGAGACCCAGTACTTC. It translates to CASSWGLGETQYF.

Note on this clone: Other DNA sequences in the sample encode the same CDR3. CDR3 DNA sequence: TGTGCCAGCAGGGGAAGCTCCTACGAGCAGTACTTC. Translated, it gives CASRGSSYEQYF. The chain couples TRBV27 to TRBJ2-7; no clear D. The length of the CDR3 is 12 residues. In germline, CDR1 is MNHEY, CDR2 SMNVEV (reference sequence). The germline V and J ends were trimmed by 6 bases and 0 bases, with 6 bases remaining between them.

This clone was observed a handful of times. The V and J genes are TRBV30 and TRBJ2-6, with D uncertain. The V gene's germline CDR1 is GTSNPN and CDR2 SVGIG (reference sequence). The CDR3 runs to 14 residues. Trimming shortened V by 5 bases and J by 4 bases, and 12 bases separated the two germline ends. The CDR3 loop reads CAWVPLRGANVLTF. Written as DNA, the CDR3 is TGTGCCTGGGTTCCGTTGAGAGGGGCCAACGTCCTGACTTTC.

In its sample, this clone was seen a few times. V and J are TRBV4-1 and TRBJ1-4, with D unresolved. The CDR3 runs 15 residues. Deletions cut 2 bases from V and 5 bases from J, with 12 bases between. CDR1 is MGHRA and CDR2 is YSYEKL in the germline V gene. CDR3 loop: CASSQSGLPNEKLFF. The CDR3 nucleotides are TGCGCCAGCAGCCAAAGCGGACTGCCGAATGAAAAACTGTTTTTT.

This clone was seen more than once but under ten times. The J gene is TRBJ2-7, the V gene TRBV7-6; no clear D. The CDR3 is 13 amino acids. The V end was cut by 4 bases, the J end by 6 bases, with 13 bases between. Germline V CDR1 and CDR2: SGHVS, FNYEAQ. CDR3 coding DNA: TGTGCCAGCAGCTCCTCGGGTTATTCCGAGCAGTACTTC. It encodes CASSSSGYSEQYF.

This clone was detected only a few times. The CDR3 nucleotides are TGTGCCAGCAGTGAATTGGGTGGGGGCTACACCTTC. The encoded protein is CASSELGGGYTF. V usage is TRBV2 and J usage is TRBJ1-2, with no clear D. Trimming removed 2 bases from V and 8 bases from J, with 9 bases in between. The CDR3 runs 12 residues. The germline V gene has CDR1 SNHLY and CDR2 FYNNEI.

The rearrangement uses TRBV19 and TRBJ1-5; no definite D call. CDR1 LNHDA and CDR2 SQIVND come from the germline V gene (reference sequence). Trimming removed 2 bases from V and 7 bases from J, with 6 bases in between. The length of the CDR3 is 12 residues. Here the CDR3 DNA reads TGTGCCAGTAGTATATCAAGGCAGCCCCAGCATTTT. Its translation is CASSISRQPQHF. Full variable domain (remainder filled in from reference TRBV19 and TRBJ1-5): DGGITQSPKYLFRKEGQNVTLSCEQNLNHDAMYWYRQDPGQGLRLIYYSQIVNDFQKGDIAEGYSVSREKKESFPLTVTSAQKNPTAFYLCASSISRQPQHFGDGTRLSIL.

This sequence joins TRBV11-2 and TRBJ1-5, with D possibly TRBD1 on 6 matching bases. CDR1 and CDR2 (germline): SGHAT, FQNNGV. V was clipped by 0 bases and J by 1 base, with 7 bases between them. This CDR3 is 15 amino acids long. The CDR3 DNA is TGTGCCAGCAGCTTAGACAGGGGAAGCAATCAGCCCCAGCATTTT. Its translation: CASSLDRGSNQPQHF.

This chain links TRBV7-3 with TRBJ2-7; no clear D. Per the germline V gene, CDR1 is SGHTA and CDR2 is FQGTGA. The V end was cut by 5 bases, the J end by 2 bases, with 16 bases between. The CDR3 totals 15 residues. CDR3 sequence (DNA): TGTGCCAGCAGCCCCCGGCCAGGAGAGACCTACGAGCAGTACTTC. Residues: CASSPRPGETYEQYF.

V is TRBV6-1 and J is TRBJ2-1, with D uncertain. The length of the CDR3 is 12 residues. Germline CDR1 reads MNHNS; CDR2 reads SASEGT. V was clipped by 6 bases and J by 4 bases, with 7 bases between them. The CDR3 protein is CASSPQYNEQFF. DNA for the CDR3: TGTGCCAGCAGCCCGCAATACAATGAGCAGTTCTTC.

The chain combines TRBV6-5 with TRBJ1-6, with unresolved D. Germline CDR1 and CDR2: MNHEY and SVGAGI. Trimming removed 6 bases at V and 9 bases at J, with 9 bases between. The CDR3 covers 12 residues. This chain's CDR3 is CASSNTGSPLHF. As DNA, the CDR3 is TGTGCCAGCAGCAACACGGGTTCACCCCTCCACTTT.